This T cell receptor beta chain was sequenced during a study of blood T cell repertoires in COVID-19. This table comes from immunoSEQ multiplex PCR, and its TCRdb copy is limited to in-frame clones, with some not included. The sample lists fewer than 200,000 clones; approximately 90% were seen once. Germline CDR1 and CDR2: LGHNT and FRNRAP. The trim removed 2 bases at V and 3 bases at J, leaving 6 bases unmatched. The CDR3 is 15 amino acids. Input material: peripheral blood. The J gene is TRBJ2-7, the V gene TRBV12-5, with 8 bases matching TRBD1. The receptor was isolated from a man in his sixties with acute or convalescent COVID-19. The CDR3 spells CASGLRFGQGYEQYF. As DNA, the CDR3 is TGTGCTAGTGGTTTGAGGTTCGGACAGGGCTACGAGCAGTACTTC.